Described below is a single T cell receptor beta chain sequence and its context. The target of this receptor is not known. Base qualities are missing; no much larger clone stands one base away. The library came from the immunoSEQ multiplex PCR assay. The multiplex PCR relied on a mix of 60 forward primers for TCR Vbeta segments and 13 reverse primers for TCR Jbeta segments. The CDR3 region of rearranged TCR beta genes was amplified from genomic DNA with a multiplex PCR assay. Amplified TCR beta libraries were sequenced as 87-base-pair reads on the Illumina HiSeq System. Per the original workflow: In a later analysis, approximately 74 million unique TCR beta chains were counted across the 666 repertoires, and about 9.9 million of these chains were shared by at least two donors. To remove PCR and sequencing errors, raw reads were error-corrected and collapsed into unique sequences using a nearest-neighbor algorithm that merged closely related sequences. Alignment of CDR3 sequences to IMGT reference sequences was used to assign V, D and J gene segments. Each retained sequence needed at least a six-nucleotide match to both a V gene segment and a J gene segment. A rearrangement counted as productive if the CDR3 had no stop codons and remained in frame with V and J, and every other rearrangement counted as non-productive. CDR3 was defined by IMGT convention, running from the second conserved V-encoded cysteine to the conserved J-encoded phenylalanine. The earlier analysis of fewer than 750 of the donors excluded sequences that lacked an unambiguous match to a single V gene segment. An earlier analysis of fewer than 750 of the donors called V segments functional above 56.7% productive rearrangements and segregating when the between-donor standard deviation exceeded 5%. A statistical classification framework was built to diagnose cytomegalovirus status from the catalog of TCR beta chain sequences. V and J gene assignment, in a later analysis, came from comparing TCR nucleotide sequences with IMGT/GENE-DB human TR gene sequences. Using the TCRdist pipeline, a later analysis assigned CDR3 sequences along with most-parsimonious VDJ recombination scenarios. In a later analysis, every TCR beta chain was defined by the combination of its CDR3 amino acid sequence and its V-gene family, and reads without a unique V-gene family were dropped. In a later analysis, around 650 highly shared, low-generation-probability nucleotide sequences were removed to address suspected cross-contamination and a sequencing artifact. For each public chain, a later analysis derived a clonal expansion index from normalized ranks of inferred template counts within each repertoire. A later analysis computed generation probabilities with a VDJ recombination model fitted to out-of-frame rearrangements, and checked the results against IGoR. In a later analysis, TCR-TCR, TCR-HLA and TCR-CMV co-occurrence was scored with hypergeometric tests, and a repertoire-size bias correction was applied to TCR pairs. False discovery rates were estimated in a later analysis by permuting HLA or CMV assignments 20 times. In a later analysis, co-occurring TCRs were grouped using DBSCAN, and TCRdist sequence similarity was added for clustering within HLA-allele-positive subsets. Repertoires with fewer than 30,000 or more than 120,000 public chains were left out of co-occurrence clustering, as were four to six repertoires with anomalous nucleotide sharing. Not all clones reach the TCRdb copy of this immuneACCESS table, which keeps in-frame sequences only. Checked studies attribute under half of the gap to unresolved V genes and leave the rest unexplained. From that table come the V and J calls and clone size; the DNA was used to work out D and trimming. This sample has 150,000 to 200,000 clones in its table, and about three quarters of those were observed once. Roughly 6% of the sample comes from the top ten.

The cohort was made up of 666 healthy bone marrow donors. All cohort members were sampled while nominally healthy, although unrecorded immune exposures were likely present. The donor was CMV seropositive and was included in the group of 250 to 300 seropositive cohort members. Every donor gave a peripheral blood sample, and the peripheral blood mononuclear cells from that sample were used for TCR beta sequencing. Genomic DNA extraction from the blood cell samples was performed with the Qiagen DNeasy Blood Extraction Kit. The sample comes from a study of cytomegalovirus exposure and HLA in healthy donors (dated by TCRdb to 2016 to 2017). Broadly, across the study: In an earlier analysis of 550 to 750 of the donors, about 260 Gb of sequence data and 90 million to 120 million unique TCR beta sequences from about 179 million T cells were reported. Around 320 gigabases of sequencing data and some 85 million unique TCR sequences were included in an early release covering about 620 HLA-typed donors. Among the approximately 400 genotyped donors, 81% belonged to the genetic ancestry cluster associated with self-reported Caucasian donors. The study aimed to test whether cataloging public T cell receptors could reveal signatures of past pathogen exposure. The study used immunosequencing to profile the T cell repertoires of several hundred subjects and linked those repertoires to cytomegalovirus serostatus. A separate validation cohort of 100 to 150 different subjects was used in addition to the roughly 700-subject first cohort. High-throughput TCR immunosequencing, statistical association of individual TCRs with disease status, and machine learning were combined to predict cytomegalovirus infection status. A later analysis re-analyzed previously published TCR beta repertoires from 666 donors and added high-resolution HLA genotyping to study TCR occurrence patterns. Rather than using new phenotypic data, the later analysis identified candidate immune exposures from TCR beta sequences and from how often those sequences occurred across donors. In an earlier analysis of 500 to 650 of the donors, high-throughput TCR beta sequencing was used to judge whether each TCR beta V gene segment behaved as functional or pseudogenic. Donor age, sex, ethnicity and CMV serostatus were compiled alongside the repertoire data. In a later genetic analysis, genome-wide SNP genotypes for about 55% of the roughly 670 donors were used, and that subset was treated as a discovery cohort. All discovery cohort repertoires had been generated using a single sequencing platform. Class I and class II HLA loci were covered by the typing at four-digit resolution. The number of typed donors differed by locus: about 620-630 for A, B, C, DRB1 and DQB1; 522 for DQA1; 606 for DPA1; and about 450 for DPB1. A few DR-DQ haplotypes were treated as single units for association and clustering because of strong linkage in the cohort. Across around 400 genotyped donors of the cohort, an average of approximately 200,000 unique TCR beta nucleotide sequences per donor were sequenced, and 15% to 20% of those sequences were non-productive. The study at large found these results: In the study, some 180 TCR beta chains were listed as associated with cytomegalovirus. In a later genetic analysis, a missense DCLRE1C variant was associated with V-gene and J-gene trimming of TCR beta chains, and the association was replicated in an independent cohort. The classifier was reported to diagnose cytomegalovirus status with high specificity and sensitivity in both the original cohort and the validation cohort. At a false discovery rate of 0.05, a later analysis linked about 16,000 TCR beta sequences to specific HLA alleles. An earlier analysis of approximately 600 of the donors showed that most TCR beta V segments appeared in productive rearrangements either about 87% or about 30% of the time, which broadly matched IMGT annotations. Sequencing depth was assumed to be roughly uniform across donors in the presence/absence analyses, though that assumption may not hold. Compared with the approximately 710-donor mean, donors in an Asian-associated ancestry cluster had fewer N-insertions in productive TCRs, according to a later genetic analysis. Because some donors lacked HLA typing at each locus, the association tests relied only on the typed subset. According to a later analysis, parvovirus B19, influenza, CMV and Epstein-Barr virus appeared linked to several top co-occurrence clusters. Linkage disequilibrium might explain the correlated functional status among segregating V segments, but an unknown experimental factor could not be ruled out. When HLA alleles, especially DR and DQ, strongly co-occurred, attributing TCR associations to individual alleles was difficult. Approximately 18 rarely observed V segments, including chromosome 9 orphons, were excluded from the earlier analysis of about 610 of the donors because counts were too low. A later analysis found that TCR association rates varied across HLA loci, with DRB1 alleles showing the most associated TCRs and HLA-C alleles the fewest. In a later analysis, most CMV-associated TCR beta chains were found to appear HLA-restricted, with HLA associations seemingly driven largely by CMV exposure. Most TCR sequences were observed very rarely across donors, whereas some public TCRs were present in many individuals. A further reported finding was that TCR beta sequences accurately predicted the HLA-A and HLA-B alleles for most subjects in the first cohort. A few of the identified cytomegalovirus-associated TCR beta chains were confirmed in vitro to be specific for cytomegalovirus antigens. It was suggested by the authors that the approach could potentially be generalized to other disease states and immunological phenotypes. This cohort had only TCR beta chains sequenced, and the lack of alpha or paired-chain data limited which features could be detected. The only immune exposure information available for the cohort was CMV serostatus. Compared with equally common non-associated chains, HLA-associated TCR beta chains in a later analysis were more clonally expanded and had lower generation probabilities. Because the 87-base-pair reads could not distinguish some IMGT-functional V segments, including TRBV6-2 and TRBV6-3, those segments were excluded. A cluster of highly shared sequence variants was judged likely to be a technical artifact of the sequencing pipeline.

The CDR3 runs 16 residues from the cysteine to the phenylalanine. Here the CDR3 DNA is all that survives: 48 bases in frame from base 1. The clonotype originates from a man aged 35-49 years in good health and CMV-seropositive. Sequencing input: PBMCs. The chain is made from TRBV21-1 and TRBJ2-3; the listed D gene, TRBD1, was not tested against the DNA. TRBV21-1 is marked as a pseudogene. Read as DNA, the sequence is TGTGCCGCAGACGGACAGGGAGACAGTAGCACAGATACGCAGTATTTT. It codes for CAADGQGDSSTDTQYF.